One and the same sample provided the 2 T cell receptor beta chains below, sequenced in a study of blood T cell repertoires in COVID-19. Sequenced by immunoSEQ multiplex PCR; TCRdb stores in-frame clones only, minus some. The repertoire consists of roughly 300,000 clones, with around 83% occurring once and the leading ten covering roughly 1.1%. The sequenced sample consisted of peripheral blood. These receptors originate from a woman in her 50s with acute or convalescent COVID-19.

The chain has TRBV10-2 and TRBJ2-7, with 8 bases that match TRBD2. Germline CDR1 is WSHSY and CDR2 is SAAADI. V dropped 7 bases and J dropped 7; count of bases not matched to a gene: 12. CDR3 size: 14 residues. The CDR3 DNA follows: TGCGCCAGCAATCCCTCGGGGGGGGTCGGAGAGCAGTACGTC. Translated: CASNPSGGVGEQYV.

The chain joins TRBV4-3 to TRBJ2-7; TRBD2 agrees at 7 bases. Trimming at V came to 1 base and at J to 4 bases, leaving 4 bases not matched to a gene. The CDR3 loop spans 14 amino acids. Germline CDR1 reads LGHNA; CDR2 reads YSLEER. CDR3 in amino acids: CASSQVGGVYEQYF. In DNA, the CDR3 is TGCGCCAGCAGCCAAGTGGGAGGGGTATACGAGCAGTACTTC.